This TCR beta chain derives from a study of T cell responses to AZD1222 COVID-19 vaccine. Sequenced by immunoSEQ multiplex PCR; TCRdb stores in-frame clones only, minus some. The sample has approximately 130,000 clones, about 88% seen once. In its sample, this clone was seen once. CDR1 and CDR2 from the germline V gene are PRHDT and FYEKMQ (reference sequence). V was cut by 2 bases and J by 0 bases, with 7 bases left in between. This CDR3 contains 14 residues. Analyses pooled second doses at about 4 or about 12 weeks. The chain has TRBV13 and TRBJ1-2; D is unclear. The sample here was peripheral blood, taken 28 days after the second AZD1222 dose. This clonotype originated in an adult who received the AZD1222 COVID-19 vaccine. The CDR3, as DNA: TGTGCCAGCAGCTTAAGTGGAGCTAACTATGGCTACACCTTC. This translates into CASSLSGANYGYTF. Drawing the rest from reference TRBV13 and TRBJ1-2, the complete variable domain is AAGVIQSPRHLIKEKRETATLKCYPIPRHDTVYWYQQGPGQDPQFLISFYEKMQSDKGSIPDRFSAQQFSDYHSELNMSSLELGDSALYFCASSLSGANYGYTFGSGTRLTVV.